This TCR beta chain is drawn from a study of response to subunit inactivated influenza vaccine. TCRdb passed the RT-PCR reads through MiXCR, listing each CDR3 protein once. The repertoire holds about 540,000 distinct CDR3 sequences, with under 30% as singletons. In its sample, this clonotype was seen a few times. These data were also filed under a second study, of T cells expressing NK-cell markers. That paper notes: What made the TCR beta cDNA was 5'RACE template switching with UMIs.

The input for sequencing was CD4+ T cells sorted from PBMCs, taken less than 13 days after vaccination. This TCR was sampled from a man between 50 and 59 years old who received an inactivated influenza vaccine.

This CDR3 is CASSYRSGKGNTGELFF. The CDR3 DNA sequence: TGTGCCAGCAGCTACAGAAGCGGGAAGGGGAACACCGGGGAGCTGTTTTTT. The chain carries TRBV6-7 and TRBJ2-2; TRBD2 matches 7 bases. TRBV6-7 falls under the ORF class, with uncertain function. The CDR3 sequence is 17 residues long. V lost 6 bases to trimming and J lost 1 base; unmatched junction nucleotides: 11.